These T cell receptor beta chains were read from a single sample in a study of CD8 T cells in Susac syndrome. Each CDR3 protein is one row after TCRdb ran MiXCR on the immunoSEQ multiplex PCR reads. This table holds 330,000 or so distinct CDR3 sequences, roughly 85% found once. Sequenced input: CD8+ T cells from PBMCs. These receptor sequences come from a human donor with multiple sclerosis. Each CDR3 is given with its conserved first and last residue. Fields, in order: V gene, J gene, CDR3 protein.

TRBV6-1	TRBJ2-7	CASREEPGQGWHEQYF
TRBV6-2/TRBV6-3	TRBJ1-1	CASSYVSGTEAFF
TRBV6-1	TRBJ1-1	CASSIKQGAQRAFF
TRBV4-2	TRBJ2-3	CASSQDRTSGYTDTQYF
TRBV27	TRBJ2-1	CASTLGTSGIYNEQFF
TRBV7-9	TRBJ2-1	CASSPGAGAGDSSYNEQFF
TRBV30	TRBJ2-7	CAWSGISYEQYF
TRBV4-3	TRBJ2-1	CASSHPSGRALTDNEQFF
TRBV9	TRBJ2-1	CASSVEGGSTNEQFF
TRBV27	TRBJ2-7	CASSPGTSGSNEQYF
TRBV29-1	TRBJ2-7	CSVLWDEQYF
TRBV4-3	TRBJ2-7	CASSQARSYEQYF
TRBV9	TRBJ2-1	CASSVVPGYNEQFF
TRBV5-6	TRBJ2-7	CASSLGQATYEQYF
TRBV28	TRBJ1-5	CASCRDRVQRQPQHF
TRBV6-5	TRBJ1-5	CASSYPEGMASQHF
TRBV6-4	TRBJ2-3	CASSDSQGAVTDTQYF
TRBV12-3/TRBV12-4	TRBJ2-7	CASSLGQGVHYEQYF
TRBV27	TRBJ1-2	CASSLKGIYGYTF
TRBV19	TRBJ1-2	CASSITTALFNYGYTF
TRBV28	TRBJ1-2	CASSLYMTASNYGYTF
TRBV7-9	TRBJ2-5	CASSLVRRGEETQYF
TRBV13	TRBJ2-7	CASSPGRSNEQYF
TRBV7-9	TRBJ1-1	CASSRPPEAFF
TRBV5-4	TRBJ1-2	CASSPALGRSLDGYTF
TRBV11-2	TRBJ2-3	CASTGVSDTQYF
TRBV2	TRBJ2-3	CASSPGADTWADTQYF
TRBV18	TRBJ2-3	CASSPPPRGAGTDTQYF
TRBV11-2	TRBJ2-5	CASSRGPAQRETQYF
TRBV4-3	TRBJ1-1	CASSQDWGGDPEAFF
TRBV6-2/TRBV6-3	TRBJ2-7	CASSAPETGNYEQYF
TRBV5-1	TRBJ2-1	CASTPGQGVPDSYNEQFF
TRBV11-2	TRBJ2-7	CASSPTPSLYEQYF
TRBV4-3	TRBJ1-4	CASSQDRAVATNEKLFF
TRBV12-3/TRBV12-4	TRBJ2-7	CASTSGSYEQYF
TRBV6-2/TRBV6-3	TRBJ1-1	CASSPLGRDTEAFF
TRBV9	TRBJ2-2	CASSVVAGGYPGELFF
TRBV20-1	TRBJ2-1	CSARVRSGSYNEQFF
TRBV7-2	TRBJ1-2	CASSLGADYYGYTF
TRBV7-9	TRBJ1-5	CASSSDRESGQPQHF
TRBV4-1	TRBJ2-7	CASSQEGLAYEQYF
TRBV4-3	TRBJ2-1	CASSQDPGSPNEQFF
TRBV5-6	TRBJ2-7	CASSPQGNEQYF
TRBV6-2/TRBV6-3	TRBJ1-1	CASSYWEDTEAFF
TRBV27	TRBJ2-7	CASRAGGPEEQYF
TRBV20-1	TRBJ1-1	CSARAGDRGSGTEAFF